These 30 T cell receptor beta chains originate from one sample sequenced in a study of blood T cells in healthy people across ages. A second PCR, run for about 6 to 11 cycles, used a sample-barcoded 5' primer plus a J-beta primer mix. TCRdb analysed the 5' RACE reads with MiXCR anew, one entry per CDR3 protein. In the table there are fewer than 2,000,000 distinct CDR3 sequences, about 39% of which are singletons. Sequenced material: blood. Receptors were obtained from a human donor in good health.

This clonotype was seen once. The chain uses TRBV7-3 and TRBJ2-3; unclear D gene. The germline V gene has CDR1 SGHTA and CDR2 FQGTGA. This CDR3 contains 13 residues. V was trimmed by 0 bases and J by 4 bases, leaving 5 bases between them. The CDR3 reads CASSLTPADTQYF. The CDR3 coding sequence is TGTGCCAGCAGCTTAACCCCGGCAGATACGCAGTATTTT.

The V gene is TRBV10-3, the J gene TRBJ2-6; D is unclear. V shed 4 bases and J shed 0 bases, with 10 bases lying between them. Per germline, CDR1 ENHRY and CDR2 SYGVKD. The CDR3 sequence is 16 residues long. CDR3 in DNA: TGTGCCATCAGTGCAAACTCGGGCTCTGGGGCCAACGTCCTGACTTTC. Protein sequence: CAISANSGSGANVLTF.

This clonotype was detected a few times. CDR3 nucleotide sequence: TGTGCCATCAGTGACGGAGGCTCGGTGGATCAGCCCCAGCATTTT. It encodes CAISDGGSVDQPQHF. This rearrangement joins TRBV10-3 to TRBJ1-5; no firm D call. The CDR3 loop spans 15 amino acids. V was shortened by 3 bases and J by 5 bases, with 14 bases between the two germline ends. The germline CDR1 and CDR2 sequences are ENHRY and SYGVKD.

The sample holds one count of this clonotype. The chain links TRBV6-5 to TRBJ2-2; D is possibly TRBD2 (5 bases). This CDR3 region has 14 residues. V dropped 8 bases and J dropped 4 bases, with 14 bases sitting between them. CDR1 and CDR2 from the germline V gene are MNHEY and SVGAGI. The CDR3 reads CASGLAGATGELFF. DNA for the CDR3: TGTGCCAGCGGCCTAGCAGGAGCCACCGGGGAGCTGTTTTTT.

The V gene is TRBV7-2, the J gene TRBJ1-4, with D uncertain. CDR3 length equals 15 residues. Germline loops: CDR1 SGHTA, CDR2 FQGNSA. V was clipped by 5 bases and J by 8 bases, with 18 bases between them. CDR3 residues: CASSPSMWVGEKLFF. The CDR3 DNA reads TGTGCCAGCAGCCCCAGCATGTGGGTGGGGGAAAAACTGTTTTTT.

This clonotype has only a few counts. The chain couples TRBV12-3 or TRBV12-4 to TRBJ1-3, with D unresolved. Trimming removed 6 bases at V and 0 bases at J, with 9 bases between. This CDR3 region has 14 residues. CDR3 nucleotide sequence: TGTGCCAGCAGGATTGACGTCTCTGGAAACACCATATATTTT. This sequence encodes CASRIDVSGNTIYF.

J is TRBJ1-2 and V is TRBV7-2, with TRBD1 identical over 9 bases. Per the germline V gene, CDR1 is SGHTA and CDR2 is FQGNSA. With V trimmed by 5 bases and J by 6 bases, 4 bases remained unmatched. This CDR3 comprises 13 residues. The CDR3 DNA follows: TGTGCCAGCAGCATACGGACAGGGGATGGCTACACCTTC. Amino acid sequence: CASSIRTGDGYTF.

This clonotype was seen more than once but under ten times. The rearrangement joins TRBV6-2 or TRBV6-3 to TRBJ2-7; 8 bases are a match to TRBD2. V trimming: 5 bases; J trimming: 1 base; junction bases outside the gene matches: 1. The CDR3 sequence is 13 residues long. The V gene's germline CDR1 is MNHEY and CDR2 SVGEGT. CDR3 loop: CASSIAGSYEQYF. DNA for the CDR3: TGTGCCAGCAGTATAGCGGGGTCCTACGAGCAGTACTTC.

About this clonotype itself: This CDR3 fails to terminate in the conserved phenylalanine or tryptophan, so it likely reflects a read error. This chain links TRBV20-1 with TRBJ2-7; a weak D match, TRBD2 (5 bases). This CDR3 region has 13 residues. V lost 6 bases and J 9 bases, leaving 21 bases between the germline ends. CDR1 is DFQATT and CDR2 is SNEGSKA in the germline V gene (reference sequence). This CDR3 reads CSAASGGRSGQYL. The CDR3 DNA reads as TGCAGTGCGGCGAGCGGCGGCCGCAGTGGGCAGTACTTG.

The V gene is TRBV3-1, the J gene TRBJ2-2; D might be TRBD2 (5 bases). V dropped 4 bases and J dropped 9 bases, with 18 bases sitting between them. Germline V gives CDR1 LGHDT, CDR2 YNNKEL (reference sequence). This CDR3 spans 15 amino acids. CDR3 in DNA: TGTGCCAGCAGCCCCCATGGCCCCGCGGGTTGGGAGCTGTTTTTT. Protein sequence: CASSPHGPAGWELFF.

The chain carries TRBV20-1 and TRBJ2-6; weak D call: TRBD1 (5 bases). CDR1 and CDR2 from the germline V gene are DFQATT and SNEGSKA (reference sequence). This CDR3 is built from 16 residues. V was clipped by 2 bases and J by 0 bases, with 11 bases between them. This CDR3 is CSARPDSLSGANVLTF. The DNA of the CDR3 is TGCAGTGCTAGACCAGACAGCCTCTCTGGGGCCAACGTCCTGACTTTC.

This clonotype has only one observation. The V call is TRBV30, the J call TRBJ2-7; TRBD1 matches at 12 bases. The V segment lost 3 bases and the J segment 6 bases; nucleotides outside the gene matches: 12. The V gene's germline CDR1 is GTSNPN and CDR2 SVGIG (reference sequence). The CDR3 extends over 16 amino acids. This chain's CDR3 is CAWSPGTGGEGCEQYF. The CDR3 region has the DNA TGTGCCTGGAGCCCTGGGACAGGGGGCGAGGGGTGCGAGCAGTACTTC.

J is TRBJ2-5 and V is TRBV29-1, with D unresolved. CDR1 SQVTM and CDR2 ANQGSEA come from the germline V gene. This CDR3 is built from 16 residues. The V gene lost 7 bases and the J gene lost 0 bases, with 21 bases spanning the gap. CDR3 sequence (DNA): TGCAGCGCTGACCTATCTTTCCTCGGGTACCAAGAGACCCAGTACTTC. This sequence encodes CSADLSFLGYQETQYF.

The sample holds a few counts of this clonotype. The DNA for the CDR3 is TGTGCCAGCAGCTTTTGGGAACAGGTCACTGAAGCTTTCTTT. Amino acid sequence: CASSFWEQVTEAFF. This sequence joins TRBV5-8 and TRBJ1-1; weak D call: TRBD1 (5 bases). The CDR3 spans 14 residues. Trimming stripped 2 bases from V and 4 bases from J, with 12 bases between. Germline V gives CDR1 SGHTS, CDR2 YDEGEE. Together with reference TRBV5-8 and TRBJ1-1, the CDR3 gives the full variable domain: EAGVTQSPTHLIKTRGQQATLRCSPISGHTSVYWYQQALGLGLQFLLWYDEGEERNRGNFPPRFSGRQFPNYSSELNVNALELEDSALYLCASSFWEQVTEAFFGQGTRLTVV.

This clonotype turned up a few times. V gene TRBV10-3 combines with J gene TRBJ2-7, with TRBD1 matching 8 bases. The CDR3 has 13 residues. V dropped 9 bases and J dropped 4; count of bases not matched to a gene: 8. CDR1 is ENHRY and CDR2 is SYGVKD in the germline V gene. This chain's CDR3 is CAITQGAVYEQYF. The CDR3, as DNA: TGTGCCATAACGCAGGGGGCGGTTTACGAGCAGTACTTC.

The chain recombines TRBV2 with TRBJ1-5, with D unresolved. V was pared by 5 bases and J by 0 bases, with 11 bases between. CDR1 is SNHLY and CDR2 is FYNNEI in the germline V gene. The CDR3 totals 15 residues. The CDR3 reads CASSQEHYSNQPQHF. The CDR3 DNA reads as TGTGCCAGCAGTCAGGAACATTATAGCAATCAGCCCCAGCATTTT.

The chain joins TRBV5-1 to TRBJ1-1, with a tentative D call TRBD1 (5 bases). Germline V gives CDR1 SGHRS, CDR2 YFSETQ. This CDR3 contains 16 residues. The V gene lost 4 bases and the J gene lost 4 bases, with 20 bases spanning the gap. CDR3 DNA sequence: TGCGCCAGCAGCGTACCGGGACCCATGGTGGGCACTGAAGCTTTCTTT. Protein product: CASSVPGPMVGTEAFF.

This clonotype occurred a few times. The chain joins TRBV13 to TRBJ1-2; D not certain. CDR3 length equals 11 residues. Germline assignment: CDR1 PRHDT and CDR2 FYEKMQ (reference sequence). Trimming shortened V by 6 bases and J by 8 bases, and 10 bases separated the two germline ends. The CDR3 region has the DNA TGTGCCAGCAGAACGTGGGTCGGCTACACCTTC. It is translated as CASRTWVGYTF.

V gene TRBV9 combines with J gene TRBJ1-5; no definite D call. This CDR3 has 13 amino acids. In germline, CDR1 is SGDLS, CDR2 YYNGEE. Trimming shortened V by 7 bases and J by 0 bases, and 8 bases separated the two germline ends. The CDR3 region has the DNA TGTGCCAGCGGGATAGATAGCAATCAGCCCCAGCATTTT. It is translated as CASGIDSNQPQHF. Together with reference TRBV9 and TRBJ1-5, the CDR3 gives the full variable domain: DSGVTQTPKHLITATGQRVTLRCSPRSGDLSVYWYQQSLDQGLQFLIQYYNGEERAKGNILERFSAQQFPDLHSELNLSSLELGDSALYFCASGIDSNQPQHFGDGTRLSIL.

The V gene is TRBV25-1, the J gene TRBJ2-7; the match to TRBD2 covers 8 bases. The CDR3 length is 12 residues. V was pared by 7 bases and J by 1 base, with 0 bases of the junction left unmatched. In germline, CDR1 is MGHDK, CDR2 SYGVNS. The DNA for the CDR3 is TGTGCCAGCAAGCGGGAGTCCTACGAGCAGTACTTC. Its translation: CASKRESYEQYF.

V is TRBV10-3 and J is TRBJ2-1; 9 nucleotides align to TRBD1. The CDR3 is made up of 15 amino acids. Germline trimming cut 6 bases from V and 5 bases from J; bases unmatched to any gene: 8. Germline CDR1 ENHRY, CDR2 SYGVKD. CDR3 sequence: CAISVTGGRHNEQFF. DNA of the CDR3: TGTGCCATCAGCGTTACAGGGGGCCGTCACAATGAGCAGTTCTTC.

This clonotype appeared once. The chain is built from TRBV5-1 and TRBJ2-1, with D perhaps TRBD1 (6 bases). V dropped 4 bases and J dropped 3 bases, with 14 bases sitting between them. Per the germline V gene, CDR1 is SGHRS and CDR2 is YFSETQ. The length of the CDR3 is 15 residues. The chain's CDR3 is CASSAEKTGYNEQFF. The CDR3 coding sequence is TGCGCCAGCAGCGCCGAGAAGACAGGCTACAATGAGCAGTTCTTC.

This chain joins TRBV4-1 and TRBJ2-5, with a possible D match to TRBD1 (6 bases). CDR3 length: 16 residues. CDR1 is MGHRA, CDR2 YSYEKL, per germline. The V gene lost 0 bases and the J gene lost 5 bases, with 16 bases spanning the gap. CDR3 amino acids: CASSQDTSRGLETQYF. The DNA for the CDR3 is TGCGCCAGCAGCCAAGATACATCCAGGGGCTTGGAGACCCAGTACTTC.

The chain recombines TRBV2 with TRBJ2-1; D is ambiguous. This CDR3 spans 15 amino acids. From germline, CDR1 is SNHLY and CDR2 FYNNEI. Trimming stripped 5 bases from V and 4 bases from J, with 15 bases between. In DNA, the CDR3 is TGTGCCAGCAGTTCCGGGCCATCCACATACAATGAGCAGTTCTTC. This sequence encodes CASSSGPSTYNEQFF.

This clonotype was found a few times. V is TRBV6-1 and J is TRBJ1-2, with 8 bases lining up with TRBD1. Germline CDR1 reads MNHNS; CDR2 reads SASEGT. V dropped 4 bases and J dropped 4; count of bases not matched to a gene: 8. The CDR3 consists of 15 residues. CDR3 region: CASSAPPGQVYGYTF. The CDR3 DNA reads TGTGCCAGCAGTGCCCCGCCGGGACAGGTCTATGGCTACACCTTC.

V is TRBV10-3 and J is TRBJ1-4; D not resolved. The CDR3 runs to 12 residues. CDR1 ENHRY and CDR2 SYGVKD come from the germline V gene. V shed 7 bases and J shed 0 bases, with 3 bases lying between them. The CDR3 protein is CAIKATNEKLFF. In nucleotides, the CDR3 is TGTGCCATCAAAGCAACTAATGAAAAACTGTTTTTT.

This chain joins TRBV28 and TRBJ2-1, with 8 bases fitting TRBD2. The germline V gene encodes CDR1 MDHEN and CDR2 SYDVKM. The CDR3 covers 15 residues. Trimming removed 7 bases from V and 6 bases from J; junction bases left unmatched: 11. CDR3 in amino acids: CASMDRGGQGNEQFF. In DNA, the CDR3 is TGTGCCAGCATGGATCGGGGGGGCCAAGGCAATGAGCAGTTCTTC.

This clonotype has only one observation. V and J are TRBV12-3 or TRBV12-4 and TRBJ1-3; D is ambiguous. CDR3 size: 17 residues. The V end lost 3 bases, the J end lost 0 bases, and 15 bases lay between the germline ends. CDR3 DNA sequence: TGTGCCAGCAGTTTTTTTGGACCCGTCGGCTCTGGAAACACCATATATTTT. Residues: CASSFFGPVGSGNTIYF.

This clonotype showed up many times. V gene TRBV4-1 combines with J gene TRBJ2-1; the D is unclear. This CDR3 region has 16 residues. Between the trimmed V and J ends, which lost 0 bases and 0 bases, there was a span of 9 bases. Germline lookup yields CDR1 MGHRA and CDR2 YSYEKL. In DNA form, the CDR3 reads TGCGCCAGCAGCCAAGAAGGGCTGAGCTCCTACAATGAGCAGTTCTTC. Residues: CASSQEGLSSYNEQFF.

This sequence joins TRBV28 and TRBJ1-5; perhaps TRBD1 as D (6 bases). The germline V and J ends were trimmed by 8 bases and 0 bases, with 20 bases remaining between them. This CDR3 has 17 residues. The germline V gene encodes CDR1 MDHEN and CDR2 SYDVKM. This CDR3 is CASGIQGIANSNQPQHF. The DNA of the CDR3 is TGTGCCAGCGGAATTCAGGGGATCGCTAATAGCAATCAGCCCCAGCATTTT.